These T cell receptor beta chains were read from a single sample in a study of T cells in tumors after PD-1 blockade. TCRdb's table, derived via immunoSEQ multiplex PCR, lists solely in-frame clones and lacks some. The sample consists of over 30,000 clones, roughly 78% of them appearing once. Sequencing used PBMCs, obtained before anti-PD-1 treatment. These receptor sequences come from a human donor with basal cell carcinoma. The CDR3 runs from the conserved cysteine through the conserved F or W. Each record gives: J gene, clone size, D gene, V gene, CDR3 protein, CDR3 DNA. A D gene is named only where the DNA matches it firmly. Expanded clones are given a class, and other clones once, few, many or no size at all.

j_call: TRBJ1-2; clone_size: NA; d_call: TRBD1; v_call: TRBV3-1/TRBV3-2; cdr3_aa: CASSPQGARDGYTF; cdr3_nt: TGTGCCAGCAGCCCACAGGGGGCGAGGGATGGCTACACCTTC
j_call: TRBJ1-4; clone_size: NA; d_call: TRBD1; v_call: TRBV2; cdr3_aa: CASRTGGSNEKLFF; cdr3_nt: TGTGCCAGCAGAACAGGGGGCTCGAATGAAAAACTGTTTTTT
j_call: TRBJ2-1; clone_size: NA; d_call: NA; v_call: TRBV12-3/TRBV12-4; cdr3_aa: CASSPLRGDEQFF; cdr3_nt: TGTGCCAGCAGTCCCCTCCGGGGCGATGAGCAGTTCTTC
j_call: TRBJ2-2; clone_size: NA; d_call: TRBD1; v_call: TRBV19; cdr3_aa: CATTGQAGTGELFF; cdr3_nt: TGTGCCACTACGGGACAGGCGGGCACCGGGGAGCTGTTTTTT
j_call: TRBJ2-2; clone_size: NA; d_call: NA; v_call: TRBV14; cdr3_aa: CASSQAPLGTGELFF; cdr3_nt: TGTGCCAGCAGCCAAGCTCCTTTGGGCACCGGGGAGCTGTTTTTT
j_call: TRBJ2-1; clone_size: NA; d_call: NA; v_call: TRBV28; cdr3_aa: CASSHPQGNEQFF; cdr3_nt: TGTGCCAGCAGTCACCCGCAGGGTAATGAGCAGTTCTTC
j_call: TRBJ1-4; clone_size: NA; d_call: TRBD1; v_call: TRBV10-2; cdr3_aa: CASSEPGGNEKLFF; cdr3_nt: TGCGCCAGCAGTGAGCCAGGGGGTAATGAAAAACTGTTTTTT
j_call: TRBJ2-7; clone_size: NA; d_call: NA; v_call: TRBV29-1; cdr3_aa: CSVERRGGYEQYF; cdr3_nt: TGCAGCGTTGAAAGGAGGGGGGGCTACGAGCAGTACTTC
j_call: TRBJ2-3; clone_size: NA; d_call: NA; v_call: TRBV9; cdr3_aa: CASSPAGGWVDTQYF; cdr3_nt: TGTGCCAGCAGCCCAGCCGGGGGCTGGGTGGATACGCAGTATTTT
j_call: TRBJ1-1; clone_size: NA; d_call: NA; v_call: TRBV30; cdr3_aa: CAWSVGPYTEAFF; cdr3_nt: TGTGCCTGGAGTGTAGGGCCCTACACTGAAGCTTTCTTT
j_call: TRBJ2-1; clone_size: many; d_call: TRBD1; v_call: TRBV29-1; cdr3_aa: CSVEGQGDNEQFF; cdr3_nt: TGCAGCGTTGAAGGGCAGGGGGACAATGAGCAGTTCTTC
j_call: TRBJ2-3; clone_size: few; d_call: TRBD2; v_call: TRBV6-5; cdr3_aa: CASLRAGGGPDTQYF; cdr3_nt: TGTGCCAGCCTGAGAGCGGGAGGGGGCCCAGATACGCAGTATTTT
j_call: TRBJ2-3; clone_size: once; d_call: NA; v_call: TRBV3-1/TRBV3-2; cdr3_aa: CASSQQRRTDTQYF; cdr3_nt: TGTGCCAGCAGCCAACAGCGCCGTACAGATACGCAGTATTTT
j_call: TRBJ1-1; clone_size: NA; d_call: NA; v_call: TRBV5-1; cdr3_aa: CASSLDLGRTTEAFF; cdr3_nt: TGCGCCAGCAGCTTGGATTTGGGTCGCACTACTGAAGCTTTCTTT
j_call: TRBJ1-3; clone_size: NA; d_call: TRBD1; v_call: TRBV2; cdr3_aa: CASKTGGVAGNTIYF; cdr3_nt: TGTGCCAGCAAGACAGGGGGCGTCGCCGGAAACACCATATATTTT
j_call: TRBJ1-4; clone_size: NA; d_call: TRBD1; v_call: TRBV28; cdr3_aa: CASSPDRGALNEKLFF; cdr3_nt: TGTGCCAGCAGTCCGGACAGGGGGGCCCTTAATGAAAAACTGTTTTTT
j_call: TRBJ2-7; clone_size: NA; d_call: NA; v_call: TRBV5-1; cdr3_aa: CASSLGAGPKDYEQYF; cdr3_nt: TGCGCCAGCAGCTTGGGAGCCGGGCCTAAAGACTACGAGCAGTACTTC
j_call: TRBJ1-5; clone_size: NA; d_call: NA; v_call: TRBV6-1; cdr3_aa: CASSEGTVDQPQHF; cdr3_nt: TGTGCCAGCAGTGAAGGGACAGTGGATCAGCCCCAGCATTTT
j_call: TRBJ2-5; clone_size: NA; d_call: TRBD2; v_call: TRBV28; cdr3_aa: CASRRGGETQYF; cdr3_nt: TGTGCCAGCAGACGGGGGGGTGAGACCCAGTACTTC
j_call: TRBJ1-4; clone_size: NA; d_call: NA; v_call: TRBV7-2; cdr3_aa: CASSPTGAGLGEKLFF; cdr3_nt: TGTGCCAGCAGCCCCACCGGTGCTGGTTTAGGGGAAAAACTGTTTTTT
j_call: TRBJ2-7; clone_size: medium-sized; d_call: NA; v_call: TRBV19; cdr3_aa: CASSIQALQEQYF; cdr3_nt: TGTGCCAGTAGTATCCAGGCCCTTCAGGAGCAGTACTTC
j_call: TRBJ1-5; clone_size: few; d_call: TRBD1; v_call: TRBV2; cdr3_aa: CASSDPRGGQTYSNQPQHF; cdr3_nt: TGTGCCAGCAGCGACCCTCGCGGGGGACAGACCTATAGCAATCAGCCCCAGCATTTT
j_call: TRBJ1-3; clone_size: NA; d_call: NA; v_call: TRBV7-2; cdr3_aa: CASSLARGTGNTIYF; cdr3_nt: TGTGCCAGCAGCTTAGCGCGGGGAACTGGAAACACCATATATTTT
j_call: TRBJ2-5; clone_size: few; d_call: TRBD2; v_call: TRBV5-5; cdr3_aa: CASSLGLAGRTQYF; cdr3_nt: TGTGCCAGCAGCTTGGGACTAGCGGGTCGGACCCAGTACTTC
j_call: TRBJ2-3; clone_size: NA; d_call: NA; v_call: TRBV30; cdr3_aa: CAWSGVASTDTQYF; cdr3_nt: TGTGCCTGGTCTGGAGTAGCATCCACAGATACGCAGTATTTT
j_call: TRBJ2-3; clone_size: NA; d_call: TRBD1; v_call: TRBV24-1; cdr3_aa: CATSLQGADTDTQYF; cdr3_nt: TGTGCCACCAGTTTACAGGGGGCGGACACAGATACGCAGTATTTT
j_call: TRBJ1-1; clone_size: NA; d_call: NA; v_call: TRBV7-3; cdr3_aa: CASSLTPAGSAFF; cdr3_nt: TGTGCCAGCAGCTTAACCCCAGCAGGAAGCGCTTTCTTT
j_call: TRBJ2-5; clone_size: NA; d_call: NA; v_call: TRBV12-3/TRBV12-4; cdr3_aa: CASSSRLRETQYF; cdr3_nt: TGTGCCAGCAGTTCAAGGTTAAGGGAGACCCAGTACTTC
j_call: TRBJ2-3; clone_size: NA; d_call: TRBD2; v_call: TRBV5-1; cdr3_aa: CASSSGLAGVTDTQYF; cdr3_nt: TGCGCCAGCAGCTCTGGACTAGCGGGAGTAACAGATACGCAGTATTTT
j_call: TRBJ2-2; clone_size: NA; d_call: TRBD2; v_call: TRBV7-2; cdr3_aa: CASSRGLAGGSGELFF; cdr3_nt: TGTGCCAGCAGCAGAGGACTAGCGGGGGGGTCCGGGGAGCTGTTTTTT
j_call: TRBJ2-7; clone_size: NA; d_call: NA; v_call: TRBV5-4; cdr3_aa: CASSTYRVGSYEQYF; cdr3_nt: TGTGCCAGCAGCACGTACAGGGTTGGCTCCTACGAGCAGTACTTC
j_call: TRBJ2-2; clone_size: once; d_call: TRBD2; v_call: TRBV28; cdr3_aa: CASSSLASGGTGELFF; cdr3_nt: TGTGCCAGCAGTTCACTCGCAAGCGGGGGCACCGGGGAGCTGTTTTTT
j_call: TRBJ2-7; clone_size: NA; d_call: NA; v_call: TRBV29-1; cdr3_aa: CSVAGLSYEQYF; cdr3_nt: TGCAGCGTTGCAGGGTTGTCCTACGAGCAGTACTTC
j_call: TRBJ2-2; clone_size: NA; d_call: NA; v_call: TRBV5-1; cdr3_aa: CASSLLGNTGELFF; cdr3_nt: TGCGCCAGCAGCTTGTTGGGGAACACCGGGGAGCTGTTTTTT
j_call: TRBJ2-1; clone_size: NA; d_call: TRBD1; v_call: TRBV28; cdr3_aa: CASSLQTGKFF; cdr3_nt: TGTGCCAGCAGTCTACAGACAGGGAAGTTCTTC
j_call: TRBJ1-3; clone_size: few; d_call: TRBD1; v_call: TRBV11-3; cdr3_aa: CASSSPMDRVRGNTIYF; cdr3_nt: TGTGCCAGCAGCTCGCCCATGGACAGGGTGAGAGGAAACACCATATATTTT
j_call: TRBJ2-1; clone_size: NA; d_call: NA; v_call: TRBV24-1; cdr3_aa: CATASRALNEQFF; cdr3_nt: TGTGCCACCGCCTCCCGAGCCCTCAATGAGCAGTTCTTC
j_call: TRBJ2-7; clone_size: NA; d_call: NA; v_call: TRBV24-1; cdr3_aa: CATSDGGFSGIPTYPSSYEQYF; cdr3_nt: TGTGCCACCAGTGACGGGGGTTTTTCGGGGATTCCCACCTATCCCAGCTCCTACGAGCAGTACTTC
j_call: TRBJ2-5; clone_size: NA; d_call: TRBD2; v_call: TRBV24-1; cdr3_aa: CATSPTSGAETQYF; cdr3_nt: TGTGCCACCAGTCCAACTAGCGGGGCGGAGACCCAGTACTTC
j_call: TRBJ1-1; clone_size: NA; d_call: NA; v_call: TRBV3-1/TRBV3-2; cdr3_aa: CASSINRATEAFF; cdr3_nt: TGTGCCAGCAGCATAAACAGGGCCACTGAAGCTTTCTTT
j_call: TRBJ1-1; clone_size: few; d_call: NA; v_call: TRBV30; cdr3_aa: CAWRGQMNTEAFF; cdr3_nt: TGTGCCTGGAGGGGGCAGATGAACACTGAAGCTTTCTTT